Reported below is one T cell receptor beta chain. Per the germline V gene, CDR1 is LNHDA and CDR2 is SQIVND (reference sequence). CDR3 length: 16 amino acids. The V gene lost 6 bases and the J gene lost 0 bases, with 15 bases spanning the gap. This record comes from a study of control samples from healthy donors and cancer patients. Using immunoSEQ multiplex PCR, the repertoire was profiled, and TCRdb retains in-frame clones only, with some absent. The sample holds 60,000 to 100,000 clones, about 88% seen once. The sequenced material came from blood. The TCR sequence derives from a man aged 50 to 60 in good health. The gene calls are TRBV19 and TRBJ1-5; weak D call: TRBD1 (6 bases). CDR3 DNA: TGTGCCAGTAGGGACCAAGGGGGAATTAGCAATCAGCCCCAGCATTTT. Protein: CASRDQGGISNQPQHF.